These T cell receptor beta chains were read from a single sample in a study of beta chain features in type 1 diabetes. Only in-frame clones appear in the TCRdb table, and some are missing; sequencing was by immunoSEQ multiplex PCR. The table includes around 500,000 clones, roughly an eighth detected once. The sequencing sample was made of naive CD4+ T cells from blood. These receptors were taken from a woman under 30 in good health. Each CDR3 is given with its conserved first and last residue. The D gene is left open where the match is weak. A row's size may be missing; if present it is once, few, many or a size class.

clone size	D gene	V gene	J gene	CDR3 DNA	CDR3 protein
many	-	TRBV29-1	TRBJ2-7	TGCAGCGTTGTCGAAGGATCCTACGAGCAGTACTTC	CSVVEGSYEQYF
-	-	TRBV5-1	TRBJ2-3	TGCGCCAGCAGCTTGGAAAGAAGCACAGATACGCAGTATTTT	CASSLERSTDTQYF
few	-	TRBV27	TRBJ1-1	TGTGCCAGCAGTTTGTCGACAGTGAACACTGAAGCTTTCTTT	CASSLSTVNTEAFF
-	-	TRBV29-1	TRBJ1-2	TGCAGCGTGACTGGGGGATTGAACTATGGCTACACCTTC	CSVTGGLNYGYTF
-	-	TRBV19	TRBJ2-3	TGTGCCAGTCGGACAGTAGATACGCAGTATTTT	CASRTVDTQYF
few	-	TRBV30	TRBJ1-1	TGTGCCTGGAGTCCAGGTGGGGTTATTGGCAGAGAAGCTTTCTTT	CAWSPGGVIGREAFF
few	TRBD1	TRBV13	TRBJ2-1	TGTGCCAGCAGCTTATGGACAGGGTCGCAGTTCTTC	CASSLWTGSQFF
-	-	TRBV29-1	TRBJ2-5	TGCAGCGTTGGGGGGGAGACCCAGTACTTC	CSVGGETQYF
few	TRBD2	TRBV2	TRBJ2-1	TGTGCCAGCAGTGCTCGACTAGCGGGAGGCGAGCAGTTCTTC	CASSARLAGGEQFF
few	-	TRBV7-6	TRBJ1-2	TGTGCCAGCAGCTTGGGTCAGGGTGTTAGGGGCTATGGCTACACCTTC	CASSLGQGVRGYGYTF
-	TRBD1	TRBV7-3	TRBJ1-1	TGTGCCAGCAGCGACAGGGCGAACACTGAAGCTTTCTTT	CASSDRANTEAFF
-	-	TRBV6-6	TRBJ1-2	TGTGCCAGCAAAGGTTCTAACTATGGCTACACCTTC	CASKGSNYGYTF
few	-	TRBV5-5	TRBJ2-3	TGTGCCAGCAGCCTGGCCCGGACAGATACGCAGTATTTT	CASSLARTDTQYF
-	-	TRBV18	TRBJ2-7	TGTGCCAGCTCACCACTCTCCATTCTCGAGCAGTACTTC	CASSPLSILEQYF
-	-	TRBV7-8	TRBJ2-1	TGTGCCAGCAGGCCGGAATGGGGAGATGAGCAGTTCTTC	CASRPEWGDEQFF
-	-	TRBV9	TRBJ1-2	TGTGCCAGCAGCGTGAGGCAGGGGTACGGCTACACCTTC	CASSVRQGYGYTF
few	TRBD1	TRBV2	TRBJ1-2	TGTGCCAGCAGTGGGACAGGATACTCTGGCTACACCTTC	CASSGTGYSGYTF
-	-	TRBV4-1	TRBJ1-2	TGCGCCAGCAGCCAATTAGGCCTGGGTAGTGAGGTGAATGGCTACACCTTC	CASSQLGLGSEVNGYTF
few	-	TRBV28	TRBJ1-5	TGTGCCAGCAGTTTTTTGTACCGGCCGAATCAGCCCCAGCATTTT	CASSFLYRPNQPQHF
-	-	TRBV28	TRBJ2-7	TGTGCCAGCAGAGCACGGGCCTACGAGCAGTACTTC	CASRARAYEQYF
-	-	TRBV18	TRBJ2-6	TGTGCCAGCTCGCACGGGACAGGGGCCAACGTCCTGACTTTC	CASSHGTGANVLTF
few	TRBD2	TRBV18	TRBJ2-2	TGTGCCAGCTCACCACCGGGGCTAGCGGGAATGAAAAGGAACACCGGGGAGCTGTTTTTT	CASSPPGLAGMKRNTGELFF
-	-	TRBV29-1	TRBJ2-1	TGCAGCGGGAGGCGGGCCTTGACGTACAATGAGCAGTTCTTC	CSGRRALTYNEQFF
few	-	TRBV29-1	TRBJ1-2	TGCAGCGTTCGCGGGCGGGACTATGGCTACACCTTC	CSVRGRDYGYTF
few	TRBD1	TRBV10-3	TRBJ2-1	TGTGCCATCAACAACAGACAGGGTCGGAATGAGCAGTTCTTC	CAINNRQGRNEQFF
-	-	TRBV11-3	TRBJ2-7	TGTGCCAGCAGCTGGACAGTAAACTCCTACGAGCAGTACTTC	CASSWTVNSYEQYF
few	TRBD2	TRBV7-2	TRBJ2-4	TGTGCCAGCAGCACCAGCCCCCTCCGCGGGGGGGGTAACATTCAGTACTTC	CASSTSPLRGGGNIQYF
-	-	TRBV7-9	TRBJ2-5	TGTGCCAGCAGCTTACAGGGGTCTCAAGAGACCCAGTACTTC	CASSLQGSQETQYF
-	TRBD2	TRBV2	TRBJ2-3	TGTGCCAGCAGGGTAGCGGGGGGCACAGATACGCAGTATTTT	CASRVAGGTDTQYF
few	-	TRBV9	TRBJ2-2	TGTGCCAGCAGCGTAGAACACAGAGCTACCGGGGAGCTGTTTTTT	CASSVEHRATGELFF
-	-	TRBV29-1	TRBJ1-1	TGCAGCGTTACGGGTTGGGTGACTGAAGCTTTCTTT	CSVTGWVTEAFF
-	-	TRBV7-9	TRBJ1-2	TGTGCCAGCAGCTTAGCCGGGACCCAAAACCGGGATGGCTACACCTTC	CASSLAGTQNRDGYTF
few	TRBD1	TRBV5-1	TRBJ1-6	TGCGCCAGCAGCAGGAGTTACTCGGACAGGCGTTCACCCCTCCACTTT	CASSRSYSDRRSPLHF
-	-	TRBV5-1	TRBJ1-2	TGCGCCAGCACCTTACAGCCTTCTAACTATGGCTACACCTTC	CASTLQPSNYGYTF
-	-	TRBV7-2	TRBJ1-5	TGTGCCAGCAGCTCCCTCGGGCGAGCTGATCAGCCCCAGCATTTT	CASSSLGRADQPQHF
-	TRBD1	TRBV4-2	TRBJ1-1	TGTGCCAGCAGCCAGTGGAGGACAGGGTACCCTGAAGCTTTCTTT	CASSQWRTGYPEAFF
few	-	TRBV7-2	TRBJ2-2	TGTGCCAGCAGCTTGCTGAGCGGGACCGGGGAGCTGTTTTTT	CASSLLSGTGELFF
few	-	TRBV7-2	TRBJ2-5	TGTGCCAGCAGCTTTGGGGGTCGTCAAGAGACCCAGTACTTC	CASSFGGRQETQYF
few	-	TRBV7-9	TRBJ2-7	TGTGCCAGCAGCCGTCCAACCCGGGGGCCTAGCTCCTACGAGCAGTACTTC	CASSRPTRGPSSYEQYF
few	-	TRBV6-5	TRBJ2-3	TGTGCCAGCAGTTACTTACAGAGTGGCACAGATACGCAGTATTTT	CASSYLQSGTDTQYF
once	-	TRBV7-2	TRBJ1-2	TGTGCCAGCAGCTTGCAGGGACCCCTAAACTATGGCTACACCTTC	CASSLQGPLNYGYTF
-	-	TRBV5-4	TRBJ1-1	TGTGCCACCCTACAGGAACGGAACACTGAAGCTTTCTTT	CATLQERNTEAFF
-	-	TRBV4-3	TRBJ1-4	TGCGCCAGCAGCCAACACGCAGGCACAAGTGAAAAACTGTTTTTT	CASSQHAGTSEKLFF
-	-	TRBV5-1	TRBJ2-3	TGCGCCAGCAGCTTGTCGACATACACAGATACGCAGTATTTT	CASSLSTYTDTQYF
-	-	TRBV7-3	TRBJ2-6	TGTGCCAGCAGCGAGTACAGGGTCTCAGGGGCCAACGTCCTGACTTTC	CASSEYRVSGANVLTF
-	-	TRBV27	TRBJ1-6	TGTGCCAGCAGTCCAGTATTGAGCTCCTATAATTCACCCCTCCACTTT	CASSPVLSSYNSPLHF
-	TRBD2	TRBV5-4	TRBJ2-3	TGTGCCAGCAGCCCGGGGGGGCGAGCAGATACGCAGTATTTT	CASSPGGRADTQYF
-	TRBD1	TRBV11-3	TRBJ2-7	TGTGCCAGCAGCTCCTTGTCCCTACAGGGGTTGTACGAGCAGTACTTC	CASSSLSLQGLYEQYF
-	-	TRBV7-8	TRBJ2-1	TGTGCCAGCAGCTTAGGTATTCTTAGCAGCTCCTACAATGAGCAGTTCTTC	CASSLGILSSSYNEQFF